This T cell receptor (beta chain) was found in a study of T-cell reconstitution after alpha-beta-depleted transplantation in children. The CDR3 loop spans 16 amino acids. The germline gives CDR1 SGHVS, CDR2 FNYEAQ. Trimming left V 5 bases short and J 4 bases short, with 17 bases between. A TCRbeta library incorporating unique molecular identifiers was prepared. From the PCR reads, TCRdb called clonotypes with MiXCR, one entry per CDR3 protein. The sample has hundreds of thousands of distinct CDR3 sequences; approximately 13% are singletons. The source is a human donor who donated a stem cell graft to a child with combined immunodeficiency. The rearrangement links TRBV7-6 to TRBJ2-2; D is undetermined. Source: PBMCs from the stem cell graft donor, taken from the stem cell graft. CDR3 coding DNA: TGTGCCAGCAGCCTAGTGGTAGGGCTTGGCACCGGGGAGCTGTTTTTT. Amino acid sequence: CASSLVVGLGTGELFF.